The TCR beta chain described here comes from a study of regulatory T cells in long-lasting Graves disease. This clonotype occurred many times. Specified time point: newly diagnosed GD, antithyroid drugs for less than 3 months. PBMCs provided the RNA from which the TCR library was made. Arm-PCR of CDR3 regions with iRepertoire HTBI primers generated TCR beta libraries. Authors' processing steps: Throughout the samples, researchers identified roughly 60 TRBV and approximately 13 TRBJ segments. Each CDR3 protein gets one entry after TCRdb re-called the multiplex PCR reads with MiXCR. TCRdb, rather than the study authors, made the V and J calls. Of hundreds of thousands of distinct CDR3 sequences listed, over 15% are singletons. This CDR3 is 13 amino acids long. Trimming pared 4 bases from V and 2 bases from J, leaving 9 bases between. The germline CDR1 and CDR2 sequences are SGHDN and FVKESK. The same data also contributed to another study, on T cells in Graves' hyperthyroidism and ophthalmopathy.

The J gene is TRBJ2-7, the V gene TRBV14, with D perhaps TRBD1 (6 bases). The sequences come from peripheral blood mononuclear cells (PBMCs), collected at new diagnosis, from a patient treated with antithyroid drugs. The TCR originated in a woman in her twenties or thirties with Graves disease. CDR3 residues: CASSRTATYEQYF. CDR3 DNA: TGTGCCAGCAGCCGGACAGCTACCTACGAGCAGTACTTC.